These 2 T cell receptor beta chains came from one sample sequenced in a study of beta chain features in type 1 diabetes. The study reverse transcribed the entire isolated RNA, so it sequenced expressed TCRB transcripts. Profiled with immunoSEQ multiplex PCR; TCRdb holds only in-frame clones, not every one. The sample holds fewer than 550,000 clones, 9.5% to 12% seen once. Specimen: naive CD4+ T cells from blood. The receptors originated from a woman aged 18-30 years in good health.

The V gene is TRBV9, the J gene TRBJ2-3; D ambiguous. The germline CDR1 and CDR2 sequences are SGDLS and YYNGEE. CDR3 length equals 11 residues. The germline V and J ends were trimmed by 5 bases and 6 bases, with 7 bases remaining between them. The chain's CDR3 is CASRAGDTQYF. In DNA form, the CDR3 reads TGTGCCAGCAGGGCCGGGGATACGCAGTATTTT.

This clone was seen a few times. This chain uses TRBV29-1 with TRBJ1-2, with D hard to call. The CDR3 covers 12 residues. In germline, CDR1 is SQVTM, CDR2 ANQGSEA. V shed 7 bases and J shed 2 bases, with 11 bases lying between them. CDR3 sequence reads: CSASSRNYGYTF. For the CDR3, the DNA is TGCAGCGCCTCTTCTCGAAACTATGGCTACACCTTC.